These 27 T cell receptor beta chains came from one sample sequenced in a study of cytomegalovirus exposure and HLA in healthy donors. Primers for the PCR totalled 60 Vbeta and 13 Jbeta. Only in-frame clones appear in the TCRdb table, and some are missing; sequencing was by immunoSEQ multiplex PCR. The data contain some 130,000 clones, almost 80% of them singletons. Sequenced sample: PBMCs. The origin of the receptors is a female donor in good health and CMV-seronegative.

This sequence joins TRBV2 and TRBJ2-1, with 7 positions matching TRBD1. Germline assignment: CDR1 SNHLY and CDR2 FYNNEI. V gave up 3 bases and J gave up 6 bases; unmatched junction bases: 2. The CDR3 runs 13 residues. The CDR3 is CASSEGQSNEQFF. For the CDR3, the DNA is TGTGCCAGCAGTGAGGGACAGAGCAATGAGCAGTTCTTC.

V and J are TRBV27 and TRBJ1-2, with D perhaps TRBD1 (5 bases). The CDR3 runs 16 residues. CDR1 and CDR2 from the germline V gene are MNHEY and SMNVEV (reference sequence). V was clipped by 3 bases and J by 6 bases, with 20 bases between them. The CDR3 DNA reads TGTGCCAGCAGTTTCGGAGGGGCGGTGGGTCCAGATGGCTACACCTTC. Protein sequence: CASSFGGAVGPDGYTF.

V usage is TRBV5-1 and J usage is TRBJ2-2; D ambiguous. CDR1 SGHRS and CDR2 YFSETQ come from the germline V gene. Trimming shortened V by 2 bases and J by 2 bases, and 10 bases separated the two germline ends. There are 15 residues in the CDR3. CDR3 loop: CASSLSRSNTGELFF. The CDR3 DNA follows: TGCGCCAGCAGCTTATCGCGGAGTAACACCGGGGAGCTGTTTTTT.

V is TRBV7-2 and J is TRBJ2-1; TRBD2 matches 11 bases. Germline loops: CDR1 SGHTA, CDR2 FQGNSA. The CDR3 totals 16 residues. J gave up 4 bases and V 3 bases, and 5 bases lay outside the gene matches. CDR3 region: CASSLWRTSGYNEQFF. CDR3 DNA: TGTGCCAGCAGCTTGTGGAGGACTAGCGGGTACAATGAGCAGTTCTTC.

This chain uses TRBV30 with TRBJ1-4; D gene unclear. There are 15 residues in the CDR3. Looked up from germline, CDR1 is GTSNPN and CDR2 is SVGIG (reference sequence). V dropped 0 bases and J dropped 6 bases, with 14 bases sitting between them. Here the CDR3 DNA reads TGTGCCTGGAGTGTACTAGGGAGGTTAGATGAAAAACTGTTTTTT. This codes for CAWSVLGRLDEKLFF. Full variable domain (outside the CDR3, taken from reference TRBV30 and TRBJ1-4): SQTIHQWPATLVQPVGSPLSLECTVEGTSNPNLYWYRQAAGRGLQLLFYSVGIGQISSEVPQNLSASRPQDRQFILSSKKLLLSDSGFYLCAWSVLGRLDEKLFFGSGTQLSVL.

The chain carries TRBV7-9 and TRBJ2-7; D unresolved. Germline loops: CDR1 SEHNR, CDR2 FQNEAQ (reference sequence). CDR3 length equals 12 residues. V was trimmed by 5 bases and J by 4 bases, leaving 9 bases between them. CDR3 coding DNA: TGTGCCAGCAGCCAAGAGAAATACGAGCAGTACTTC. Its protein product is CASSQEKYEQYF.

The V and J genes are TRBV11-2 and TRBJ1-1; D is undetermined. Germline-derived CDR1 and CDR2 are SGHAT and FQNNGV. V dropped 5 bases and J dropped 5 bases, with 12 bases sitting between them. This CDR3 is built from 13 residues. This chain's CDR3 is CASSPTYPTEAFF. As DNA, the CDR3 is TGTGCCAGCAGCCCCACTTACCCTACTGAAGCTTTCTTT.

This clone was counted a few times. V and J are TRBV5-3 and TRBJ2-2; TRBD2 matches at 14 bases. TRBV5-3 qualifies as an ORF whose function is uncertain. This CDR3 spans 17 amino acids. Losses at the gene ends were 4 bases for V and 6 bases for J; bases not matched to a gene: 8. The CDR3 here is CARSPGTSGSRPGELFF. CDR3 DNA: TGTGCCAGAAGCCCCGGGACTAGCGGGAGTCGCCCCGGGGAGCTGTTTTTT.

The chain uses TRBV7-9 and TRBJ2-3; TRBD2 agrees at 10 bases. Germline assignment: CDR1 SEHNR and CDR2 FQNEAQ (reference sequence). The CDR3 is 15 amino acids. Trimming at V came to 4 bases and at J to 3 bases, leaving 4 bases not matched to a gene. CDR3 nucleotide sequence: TGTGCCAGCAGCTCGCTAGCGGGAGTAACAGATACGCAGTATTTT. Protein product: CASSSLAGVTDTQYF.

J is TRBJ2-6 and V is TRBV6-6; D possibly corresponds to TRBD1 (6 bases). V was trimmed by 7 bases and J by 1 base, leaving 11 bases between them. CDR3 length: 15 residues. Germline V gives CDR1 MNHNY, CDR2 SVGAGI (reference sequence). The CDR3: CASTQQGSGANVLTF. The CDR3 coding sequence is TGTGCCAGCACCCAACAGGGTTCTGGGGCCAACGTCCTGACTTTC.

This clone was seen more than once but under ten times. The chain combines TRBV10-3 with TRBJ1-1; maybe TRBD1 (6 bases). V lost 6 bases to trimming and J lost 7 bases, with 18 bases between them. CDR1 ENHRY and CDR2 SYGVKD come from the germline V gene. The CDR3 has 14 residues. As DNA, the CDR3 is TGTGCCATCAGAGGGGGTGACAACACAGGTGAAGCTTTCTTT. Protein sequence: CAIRGGDNTGEAFF.

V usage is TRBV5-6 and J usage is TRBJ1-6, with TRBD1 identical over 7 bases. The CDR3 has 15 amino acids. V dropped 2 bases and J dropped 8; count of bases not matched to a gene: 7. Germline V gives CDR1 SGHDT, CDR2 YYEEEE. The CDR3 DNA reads TGTGCCAGCAGCTTCTACGACAGGGTTGATTCACCCCTCCACTTT. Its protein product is CASSFYDRVDSPLHF.

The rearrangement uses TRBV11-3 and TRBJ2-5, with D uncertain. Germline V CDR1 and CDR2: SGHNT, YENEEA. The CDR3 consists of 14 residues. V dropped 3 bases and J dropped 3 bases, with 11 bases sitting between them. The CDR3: CASSLNSLEETQYF. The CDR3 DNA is TGTGCCAGCAGCTTGAACAGTTTGGAAGAGACCCAGTACTTC. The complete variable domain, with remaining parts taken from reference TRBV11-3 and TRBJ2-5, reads EAGVVQSPRYKIIEKKQPVAFWCNPISGHNTLYWYLQNLGQGPELLIRYENEEAVDDSQLPKDRFSAERLKGVDSTLKIQPAELGDSAVYLCASSLNSLEETQYFGPGTRLLVL.

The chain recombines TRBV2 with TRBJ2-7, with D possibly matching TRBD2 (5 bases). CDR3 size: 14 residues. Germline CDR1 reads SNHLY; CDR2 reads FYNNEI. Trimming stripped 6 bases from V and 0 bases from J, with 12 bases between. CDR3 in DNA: TGTGCCAGCAGCTACGACGGGGTCTCCTACGAGCAGTACTTC. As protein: CASSYDGVSYEQYF. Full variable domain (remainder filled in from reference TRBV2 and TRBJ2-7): EPEVTQTPSHQVTQMGQEVILRCVPISNHLYFYWYRQILGQKVEFLVSFYNNEISEKSEIFDDQFSVERPDGSNFTLKIRSTKLEDSAMYFCASSYDGVSYEQYFGPGTRLTVT.

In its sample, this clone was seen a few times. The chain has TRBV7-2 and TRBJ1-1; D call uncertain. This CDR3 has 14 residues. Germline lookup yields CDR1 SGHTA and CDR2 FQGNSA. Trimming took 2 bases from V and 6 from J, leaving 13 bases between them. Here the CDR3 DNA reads TGTGCCAGCAGCTTAAATAGTCGTGGAGCTGAAGCTTTCTTT. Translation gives CASSLNSRGAEAFF.

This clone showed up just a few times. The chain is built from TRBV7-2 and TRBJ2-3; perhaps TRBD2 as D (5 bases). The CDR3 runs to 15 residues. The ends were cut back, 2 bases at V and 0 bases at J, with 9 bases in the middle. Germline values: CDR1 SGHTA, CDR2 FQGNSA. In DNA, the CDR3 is TGTGCCAGCAGCTTACTCGGGGTTAGCACAGATACGCAGTATTTT. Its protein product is CASSLLGVSTDTQYF.

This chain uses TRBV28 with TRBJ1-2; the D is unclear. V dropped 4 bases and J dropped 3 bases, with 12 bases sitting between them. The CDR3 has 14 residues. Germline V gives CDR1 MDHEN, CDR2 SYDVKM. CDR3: CASSSPGRDYGYTF. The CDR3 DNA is TGTGCCAGCAGTTCACCCGGGAGGGACTATGGCTACACCTTC.

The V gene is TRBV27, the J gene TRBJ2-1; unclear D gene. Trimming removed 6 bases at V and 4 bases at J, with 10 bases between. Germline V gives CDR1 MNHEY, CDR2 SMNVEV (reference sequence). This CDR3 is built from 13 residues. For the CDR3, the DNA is TGTGCCAGCAGGGGCCACGCATACAATGAGCAGTTCTTC. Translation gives CASRGHAYNEQFF.

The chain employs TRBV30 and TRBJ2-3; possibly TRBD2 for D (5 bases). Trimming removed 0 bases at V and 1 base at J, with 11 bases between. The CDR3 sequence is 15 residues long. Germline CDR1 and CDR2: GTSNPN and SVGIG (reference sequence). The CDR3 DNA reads TGTGCCTGGAGTGTGTCTAGCCGGGGCACAGATACGCAGTATTTT. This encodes CAWSVSSRGTDTQYF.

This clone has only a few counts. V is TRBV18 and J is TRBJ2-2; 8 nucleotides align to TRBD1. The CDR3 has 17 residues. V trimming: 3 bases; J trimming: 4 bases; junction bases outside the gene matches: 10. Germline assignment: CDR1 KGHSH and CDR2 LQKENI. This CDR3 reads CASSPSRTGSGTGELFF. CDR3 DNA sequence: TGTGCCAGCTCACCTTCACGGACAGGGTCGGGCACCGGGGAGCTGTTTTTT.

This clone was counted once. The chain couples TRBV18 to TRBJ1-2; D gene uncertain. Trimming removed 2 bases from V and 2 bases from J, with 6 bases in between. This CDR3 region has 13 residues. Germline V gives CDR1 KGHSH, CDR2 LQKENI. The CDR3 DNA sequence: TGTGCCAGCTCACCAGGGCTAAACTATGGCTACACCTTC. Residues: CASSPGLNYGYTF.

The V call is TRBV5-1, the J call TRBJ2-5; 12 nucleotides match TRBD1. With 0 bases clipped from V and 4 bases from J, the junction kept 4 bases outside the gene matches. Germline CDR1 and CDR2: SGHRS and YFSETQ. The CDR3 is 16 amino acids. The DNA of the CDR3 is TGCGCCAGCAGCTTGGGGGACAGGGGGCCGGTAGAGACCCAGTACTTC. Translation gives CASSLGDRGPVETQYF.

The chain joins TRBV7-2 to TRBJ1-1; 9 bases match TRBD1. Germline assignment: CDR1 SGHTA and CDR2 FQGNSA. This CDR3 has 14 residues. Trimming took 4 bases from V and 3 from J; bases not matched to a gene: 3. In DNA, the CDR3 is TGTGCCAGCAGCTCCCGGACAGGGGACACTGAAGCTTTCTTT. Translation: CASSSRTGDTEAFF.

This CDR3 is CSGSGTGGSGGELFF. DNA for the CDR3: TGCAGCGGGTCCGGGACAGGGGGTTCGGGCGGGGAGCTGTTTTTT. The V call is TRBV29-1, the J call TRBJ2-2, with TRBD1 identical over 11 bases. This CDR3 region has 15 residues. V shed 7 bases and J 7 bases; nucleotides not matched to a gene: 11. The germline V gene encodes CDR1 SQVTM and CDR2 ANQGSEA.

The CDR3 protein is CASSLGGGRGYGYTF. Here the CDR3 DNA reads TGTGCCAGCAGTTTGGGTGGAGGCAGGGGGTATGGCTACACCTTC. The rearrangement uses TRBV28 and TRBJ1-2; 7 nucleotides align to TRBD1. The CDR3 has 15 amino acids. Germline V gene lookup returns CDR1 MDHEN and CDR2 SYDVKM. Unmatched junction bases numbered 9, after V lost 3 bases and J lost 5 bases.

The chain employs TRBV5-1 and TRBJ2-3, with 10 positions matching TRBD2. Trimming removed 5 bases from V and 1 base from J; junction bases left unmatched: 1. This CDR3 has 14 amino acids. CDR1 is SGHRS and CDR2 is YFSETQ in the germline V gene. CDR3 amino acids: CASRGTSGTDTQYF. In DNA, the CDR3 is TGCGCCAGCAGGGGGACTAGCGGCACAGATACGCAGTATTTT. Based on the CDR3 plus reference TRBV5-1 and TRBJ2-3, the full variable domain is KAGVTQTPRYLIKTRGQQVTLSCSPISGHRSVSWYQQTPGQGLQFLFEYFSETQRNKGNFPGRFSGRQFSNSRSEMNVSTLELGDSALYLCASRGTSGTDTQYFGPGTRLTVL.

CDR3 sequence reads: CASSYRAGQGYGYTF. CDR3 DNA: TGTGCCAGCAGTTATAGGGCAGGGCAGGGCTATGGCTACACCTTC. The chain combines TRBV6-5 with TRBJ1-2; TRBD1 might be the D (5 bases). The CDR3 consists of 15 residues. V was clipped by 3 bases and J by 4 bases, with 15 bases between them. Germline CDR1 MNHEY, CDR2 SVGAGI.